This T cell receptor (beta chain) came from a study of blood T cell repertoires in COVID-19. In the source study's methods: How many nucleated cells were present was estimated from reference gene primer amplification. The method was immunoSEQ multiplex PCR; TCRdb's version includes in-frame clones alone and lacks a portion of them. D and trimming come from the DNA, and the V and J calls and clone size come from that table. The table shows roughly 250,000 clones, with 65% to 90% occurring only once. V lost 3 bases and J lost 7; bases outside the gene matches: 6. There are 16 residues in the CDR3. CDR1 is KGHSH, CDR2 LQKENI, per germline.

The sample consisted of peripheral blood. The genes are TRBV18 and TRBJ1-6; TRBD1 matches 10 bases. The TCR was taken from a woman in her forties or fifties with acute or convalescent COVID-19. In DNA, the CDR3 is TGTGCCAGCTCACCCGAGGGGACAGGGGCGAATTCACCCCTCCACTTT. It yields the protein CASSPEGTGANSPLHF.